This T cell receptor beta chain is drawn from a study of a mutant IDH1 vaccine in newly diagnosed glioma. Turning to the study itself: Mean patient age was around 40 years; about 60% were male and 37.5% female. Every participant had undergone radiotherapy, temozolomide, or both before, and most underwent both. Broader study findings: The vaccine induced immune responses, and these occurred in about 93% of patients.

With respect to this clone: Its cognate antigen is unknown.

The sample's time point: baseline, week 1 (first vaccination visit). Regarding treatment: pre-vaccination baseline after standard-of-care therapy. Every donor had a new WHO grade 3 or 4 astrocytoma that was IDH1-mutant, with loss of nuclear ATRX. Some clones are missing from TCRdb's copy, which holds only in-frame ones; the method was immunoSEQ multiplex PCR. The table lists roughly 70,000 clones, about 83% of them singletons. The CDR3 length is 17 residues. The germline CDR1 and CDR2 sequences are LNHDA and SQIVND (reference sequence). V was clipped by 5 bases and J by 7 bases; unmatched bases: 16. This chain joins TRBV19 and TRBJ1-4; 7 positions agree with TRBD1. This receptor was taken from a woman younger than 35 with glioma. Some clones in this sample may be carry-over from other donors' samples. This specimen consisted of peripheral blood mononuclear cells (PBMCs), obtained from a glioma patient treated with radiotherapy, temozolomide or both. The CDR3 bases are TGTGCCAGTAGTGCTCGACAGGGAAGCAGTCGGGCTGAAAAACTGTTTTTT. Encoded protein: CASSARQGSSRAEKLFF.